Shown below are 5 T cell receptor beta chains from a single sample sequenced in a study of vaccination effects on CD4 cells after COVID-19. TCRdb's copy holds only in-frame clones and misses some; the assay was immunoSEQ multiplex PCR. The sample has roughly 65,000 clones, roughly three quarters seen once; the top ten hold roughly 2.8%. Viral peptide pool expansion of antigen-specific CD4+ T cells preceded sequencing in the ViraFEST assay. Cultured cells yielded isolated CD4+ T cells after roughly 11 days. The study found no prior SARS-CoV-2 infection in the vaccine recipients, who tested negative for nucleocapsid antibodies. The antigens these receptors bind are not known. The starting material was CD4+ T cells from PBMCs cultured with HCoV-NL63 spike peptides, obtained before COVID-19 vaccination. These receptors were collected from a human donor who received a COVID-19 vaccine.

The chain has TRBV9 and TRBJ1-1; no reliable D call. The ends were cut back, 3 bases at V and 0 bases at J, with 6 bases in the middle. This CDR3 is built from 13 residues. Germline CDR1 reads SGDLS; CDR2 reads YYNGEE. As DNA, the CDR3 is TGTGCCAGCAGCGCTAGTCTGAACACTGAAGCTTTCTTT. Protein product: CASSASLNTEAFF.

This clone has only a few counts. The V gene is TRBV2, the J gene TRBJ1-5; D perhaps matches TRBD1 (6 bases). V lost 6 bases and J 2 bases, leaving 14 bases between the germline ends. The CDR3 consists of 15 residues. CDR1 SNHLY and CDR2 FYNNEI come from the germline V gene. DNA of the CDR3: TGTGCCAGCAGAGATACAGGGATGGGCAATCAGCCCCAGCATTTT. Its protein is CASRDTGMGNQPQHF.

The CDR3 region is CAWTGTVHSPLHF. CDR3 coding DNA: TGTGCCTGGACCGGGACGGTTCATTCACCCCTCCACTTT. J is TRBJ1-6 and V is TRBV30, with D tentatively TRBD1 (5 bases). This CDR3 has 13 residues. The V end was cut by 4 bases, the J end by 8 bases, with 12 bases between. Germline V gene lookup returns CDR1 GTSNPN and CDR2 SVGIG (reference sequence).

The V call is TRBV18, the J call TRBJ2-2; 8 bases are shared with TRBD1. CDR1 is KGHSH, CDR2 LQKENI, per germline. The ends lost 3 bases at V and 4 bases at J; junction bases unmatched: 7. This CDR3 comprises 16 residues. The chain's CDR3 is CASSPLTGDLTGELFF. The CDR3 DNA follows: TGTGCCAGCTCACCCTTGACAGGGGATCTCACCGGGGAGCTGTTTTTT.

The chain combines TRBV7-2 with TRBJ1-1, with D uncertain. V shed 1 base and J shed 1 base, with 10 bases lying between them. This CDR3 is built from 15 residues. Germline CDR1 and CDR2: SGHTA and FQGNSA. CDR3 in DNA: TGTGCCAGCAGCTTAGGGTCGGCAGCGAACACTGAAGCTTTCTTT. This gives the protein CASSLGSAANTEAFF. Based on the CDR3 plus reference TRBV7-2 and TRBJ1-1, the full variable domain is GAGVSQSPSNKVTEKGKDVELRCDPISGHTALYWYRQSLGQGLEFLIYFQGNSAPDKSGLPSDRFSAERTGGSVSTLTIQRTQQEDSAVYLCASSLGSAANTEAFFGQGTRLTVV.